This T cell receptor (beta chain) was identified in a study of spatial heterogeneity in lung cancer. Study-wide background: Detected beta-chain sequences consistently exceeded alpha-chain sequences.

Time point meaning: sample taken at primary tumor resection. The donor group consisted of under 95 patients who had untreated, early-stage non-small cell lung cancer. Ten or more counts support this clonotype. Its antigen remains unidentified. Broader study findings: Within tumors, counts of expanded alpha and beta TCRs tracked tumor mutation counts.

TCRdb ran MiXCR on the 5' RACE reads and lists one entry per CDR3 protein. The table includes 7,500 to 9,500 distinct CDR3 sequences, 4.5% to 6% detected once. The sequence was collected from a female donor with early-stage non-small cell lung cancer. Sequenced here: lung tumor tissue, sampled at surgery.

The CDR3 nucleotides are TGTGCCAGCAGCTTCGGCACAGATACGCAGTATTTT. This encodes CASSFGTDTQYF. V is TRBV7-2 and J is TRBJ2-3, with D uncertain. The CDR3 has 12 residues. V was trimmed by 3 bases and J by 1 base, leaving 2 bases between them. Germline V gene lookup returns CDR1 SGHTA and CDR2 FQGNSA.